The 13 T cell receptor beta chains listed next were all sequenced from one sample in a study of T cell responses to AZD1222 COVID-19 vaccine. The data were produced by immunoSEQ multiplex PCR, yet TCRdb's version contains in-frame clones alone and is incomplete. This table holds 100,000 to 150,000 clones, more than 70% found once. The source was peripheral blood, collected on day 0 of AZD1222 vaccination. The receptor set was obtained from an adult in good health.

This clone was recorded once. Here the CDR3 reads CASSTTTGLNYGYTF. CDR3 coding DNA: TGTGCCAGTAGTACAACGACAGGGCTTAACTATGGCTACACCTTC. The rearrangement links TRBV19 to TRBJ1-2; 7 bases map to TRBD1. J gave up 1 base and V 4 bases, and 6 bases lay outside the gene matches. Germline V gene data show CDR1 as LNHDA and CDR2 as SQIVND (reference sequence). The CDR3 contains 15 residues. Looking up the rest from reference TRBV19 and TRBJ1-2 gives the full variable domain: DGGITQSPKYLFRKEGQNVTLSCEQNLNHDAMYWYRQDPGQGLRLIYYSQIVNDFQKGDIAEGYSVSREKKESFPLTVTSAQKNPTAFYLCASSTTTGLNYGYTFGSGTRLTVV.

The chain employs TRBV2 and TRBJ2-7; 8 bases map to TRBD1. The germline V gene has CDR1 SNHLY and CDR2 FYNNEI. Trimming removed 6 bases from V and 7 bases from J; junction bases left unmatched: 11. CDR3 length: 14 residues. CDR3 sequence: CASRGQDAKGEQYF. For the CDR3, the DNA is TGTGCCAGCAGGGGACAGGACGCTAAAGGGGAGCAGTACTTC.

The V gene is TRBV18, the J gene TRBJ1-1; 8 bases are shared with TRBD1. Per the germline V gene, CDR1 is KGHSH and CDR2 is LQKENI. V lost 2 bases and J lost 3; bases outside the gene matches: 5. The CDR3 totals 15 residues. Written as DNA, the CDR3 is TGTGCCAGCTCACCAAGGACAGGGACGGACACTGAAGCTTTCTTT. This codes for CASSPRTGTDTEAFF.

The count of this clone is one. The V call is TRBV5-4, the J call TRBJ2-3; TRBD2 might be the D (5 bases). Trimming took off 0 bases at V and 5 bases at J, with 19 bases between the two ends. The CDR3 consists of 17 residues. Looked up from germline, CDR1 is SGHNT and CDR2 is YYREEE (reference sequence). This CDR3 reads CASSLAGQSPGEDTQYF. CDR3 coding DNA: TGTGCCAGCAGCTTGGCCGGGCAATCACCCGGGGAAGATACGCAGTATTTT.

The gene calls are TRBV6-5 and TRBJ2-7; possibly TRBD2 for D (6 bases). This CDR3 region has 16 residues. Trimming removed 0 bases at V and 6 bases at J, with 18 bases between. Germline-derived CDR1 and CDR2 are MNHEY and SVGAGI. CDR3 residues: CASSYSRLASGSEQYF. In nucleotides, the CDR3 is TGTGCCAGCAGTTACTCGAGGCTAGCGTCCGGATCCGAGCAGTACTTC.

The chain employs TRBV2 and TRBJ1-5; D ambiguous. V lost 8 bases and J lost 4, with 18 bases in between. Germline CDR1 reads SNHLY; CDR2 reads FYNNEI. The CDR3 sequence is 15 residues long. CDR3: CASSPTGPSNQPQHF. CDR3 coding DNA: TGTGCCAGCTCCCCTACGGGCCCCTCGAATCAGCCCCAGCATTTT. The entire variable domain, with the rest obtained from reference TRBV2 and TRBJ1-5, is as follows: EPEVTQTPSHQVTQMGQEVILRCVPISNHLYFYWYRQILGQKVEFLVSFYNNEISEKSEIFDDQFSVERPDGSNFTLKIRSTKLEDSAMYFCASSPTGPSNQPQHFGDGTRLSIL.

The V gene is TRBV5-4, the J gene TRBJ1-1; 8 bases map to TRBD1. The CDR3 length is 15 residues. V dropped 6 bases and J dropped 4; count of bases not matched to a gene: 11. In germline, CDR1 is SGHNT, CDR2 YYREEE (reference sequence). CDR3: CASIIAGGAITEAFF. The CDR3 DNA follows: TGTGCCAGCATCATCGCAGGGGGCGCGATCACTGAAGCTTTCTTT.

This chain joins TRBV18 and TRBJ1-1; 9 bases are a match to TRBD1. Losses at the gene ends were 3 bases for V and 5 bases for J; bases not matched to a gene: 13. CDR3 length equals 17 residues. Per the germline V gene, CDR1 is KGHSH and CDR2 is LQKENI. The CDR3 reads CASSPRDRAIERTEAFF. CDR3 in DNA: TGTGCCAGCTCACCCCGGGACAGGGCAATAGAACGGACTGAAGCTTTCTTT.

The chain combines TRBV29-1 with TRBJ1-2, with D unclear. Per germline, CDR1 SQVTM and CDR2 ANQGSEA. V was trimmed by 1 base and J by 6 bases, leaving 18 bases between them. The CDR3 is 15 amino acids. The CDR3 spells CSVEVVAGTRDGYTF. The DNA for the CDR3 is TGCAGCGTTGAAGTGGTGGCAGGTACCCGGGATGGCTACACCTTC. The complete variable domain, with remaining parts taken from reference TRBV29-1 and TRBJ1-2, reads SAVISQKPSRDICQRGTSLTIQCQVDSQVTMMFWYRQQPGQSLTLIATANQGSEATYESGFVIDKFPISRPNLTFSTLTVSNMSPEDSSIYLCSVEVVAGTRDGYTFGSGTRLTVV.

The chain carries TRBV6-5 and TRBJ1-2, with TRBD1 matching 8 bases. This CDR3 has 14 residues. The V gene end was trimmed by 6 bases and the J gene end by 1 base; junction bases not matched to a gene: 4. Per germline, CDR1 MNHEY and CDR2 SVGAGI. The CDR3 sequence is CASSPGQDNYGYTF. CDR3 nucleotides: TGTGCCAGCAGCCCGGGACAGGATAACTATGGCTACACCTTC.

DNA of the CDR3: TGTGCCAGCCAAATCGGGGGGCCTGGAAACACCATATATTTT. The encoded protein is CASQIGGPGNTIYF. The chain uses TRBV2 and TRBJ1-3, with D possibly being TRBD1 (6 bases). Germline V gene lookup returns CDR1 SNHLY and CDR2 FYNNEI. The CDR3 spans 14 residues. V gave up 8 bases and J gave up 2 bases, with 13 bases separating them.

The chain carries TRBV2 and TRBJ2-3; 7 bases align to TRBD2. This CDR3 region has 13 residues. Germline CDR1 is SNHLY and CDR2 is FYNNEI. The J segment lost 2 bases and the V segment lost 8 bases, leaving 4 bases of the junction unmatched. The CDR3 spells CASHRDYTDTQYF. The CDR3 region has the DNA TGTGCCAGCCACCGGGACTACACAGATACGCAGTATTTT. Full variable domain (remainder filled in from reference TRBV2 and TRBJ2-3): EPEVTQTPSHQVTQMGQEVILRCVPISNHLYFYWYRQILGQKVEFLVSFYNNEISEKSEIFDDQFSVERPDGSNFTLKIRSTKLEDSAMYFCASHRDYTDTQYFGPGTRLTVL.

The chain combines TRBV6-5 with TRBJ1-2; 7 bases are shared with TRBD1. The germline CDR1 and CDR2 sequences are MNHEY and SVGAGI. CDR3 length: 13 residues. The V gene end was trimmed by 6 bases and the J gene end by 4 bases; junction bases not matched to a gene: 5. The CDR3 reads CASSQGQLYGYTF. Here the CDR3 DNA reads TGTGCCAGCAGCCAGGGACAGCTCTATGGCTACACCTTC.